These T cell receptor beta chains were read from a single sample in a study of T cells in localized non-small cell lung cancer. Assay: immunoSEQ multiplex PCR; the TCRdb copy retains only in-frame clones and omits some. The table records 41,000 or so clones, 88% of them present only once. The sequencing used peripheral blood, collected before any cancer treatment. The receptors come from a female donor older than 55 with stage I squamous cell lung carcinoma. CDR3s include the opening cysteine and the closing phenylalanine or tryptophan. A D gene is named only where the DNA matches it firmly. The size field is filled for only some rows; it gives once, few, many or a size class.

clone_size: -; v_call: TRBV2; j_call: TRBJ2-5; d_call: -; cdr3_aa: CASSEARLKETQYF; cdr3_nt: TGTGCCAGCAGTGAAGCGAGACTAAAAGAGACCCAGTACTTC
clone_size: -; v_call: TRBV5-1; j_call: TRBJ1-3; d_call: -; cdr3_aa: CASSLTGSKSGNTIYF; cdr3_nt: TGCGCCAGCAGCTTAACAGGAAGCAAGTCTGGAAACACCATATATTTT
clone_size: -; v_call: TRBV18; j_call: TRBJ1-2; d_call: -; cdr3_aa: CASSRGQGLDGYTF; cdr3_nt: TGTGCCAGCTCCCGAGGGCAGGGCTTAGATGGCTACACCTTC
clone_size: -; v_call: TRBV7-3; j_call: TRBJ2-6; d_call: TRBD1; cdr3_aa: CASSLMGQLSGANVLTF; cdr3_nt: TGTGCCAGCAGCTTAATGGGACAGCTCTCTGGGGCCAACGTCCTGACTTTC
clone_size: -; v_call: TRBV6-5; j_call: TRBJ2-4; d_call: -; cdr3_aa: CASRSGSEHIQYF; cdr3_nt: TGTGCCAGCAGGTCAGGGTCGGAGCACATTCAGTACTTC
clone_size: -; v_call: TRBV30; j_call: TRBJ1-1; d_call: -; cdr3_aa: CAWNSQSYTEAFF; cdr3_nt: TGTGCCTGGAATAGTCAGAGCTACACTGAAGCTTTCTTT
clone_size: -; v_call: TRBV27; j_call: TRBJ1-4; d_call: -; cdr3_aa: CASSLIAQMSEKLFF; cdr3_nt: TGTGCCAGCAGTTTAATTGCTCAAATGAGTGAAAAACTGTTTTTT
clone_size: -; v_call: TRBV7-3; j_call: TRBJ2-2; d_call: TRBD2; cdr3_aa: CASSPRLAGNTGELFF; cdr3_nt: TGTGCCAGCAGCCCTAGACTAGCGGGGAACACCGGGGAGCTGTTTTTT
clone_size: -; v_call: TRBV7-9; j_call: TRBJ2-3; d_call: -; cdr3_aa: CASSQSGDYDTQYF; cdr3_nt: TGTGCCAGCAGCCAATCTGGAGATTACGATACGCAGTATTTT
clone_size: -; v_call: TRBV19; j_call: TRBJ2-1; d_call: -; cdr3_aa: CASSISPSSYNEQFF; cdr3_nt: TGTGCCAGTAGTATTAGCCCGAGCTCCTACAATGAGCAGTTCTTC
clone_size: -; v_call: TRBV5-8; j_call: TRBJ2-5; d_call: TRBD2; cdr3_aa: CASSSGTSGRVGETQYF; cdr3_nt: TGTGCCAGCAGCTCGGGGACTAGCGGGAGGGTTGGTGAGACCCAGTACTTC
clone_size: -; v_call: TRBV2; j_call: TRBJ1-5; d_call: -; cdr3_aa: CASRLGTFSNQPQHF; cdr3_nt: TGTGCCAGCAGGCTCGGGACATTCAGCAATCAGCCCCAGCATTTT
clone_size: -; v_call: TRBV7-3; j_call: TRBJ2-1; d_call: -; cdr3_aa: CASSLAGGNEQFF; cdr3_nt: TGTGCCAGCAGCTTAGCTGGGGGGAATGAGCAGTTCTTC
clone_size: once; v_call: TRBV4-3; j_call: TRBJ2-2; d_call: -; cdr3_aa: CASSQGGAGLSGELFF; cdr3_nt: TGCGCCAGCAGCCAAGGGGGGGCAGGGCTCTCCGGGGAGCTGTTTTTT
clone_size: -; v_call: TRBV30; j_call: TRBJ1-2; d_call: -; cdr3_aa: CACPAGASNYGYTF; cdr3_nt: TGTGCCTGCCCAGCCGGGGCTTCTAACTATGGCTACACCTTC
clone_size: -; v_call: TRBV9; j_call: TRBJ1-3; d_call: TRBD1; cdr3_aa: CASSPRTGSGNTIYF; cdr3_nt: TGTGCCAGCAGCCCGAGGACAGGGTCCGGAAACACCATATATTTT
clone_size: -; v_call: TRBV19; j_call: TRBJ2-5; d_call: -; cdr3_aa: CASSARDGGLATQYF; cdr3_nt: TGTGCCAGTAGTGCTCGTGACGGCGGGTTAGCGACCCAGTACTTC
clone_size: -; v_call: TRBV5-4; j_call: TRBJ1-2; d_call: -; cdr3_aa: CASSFSRAYGYTF; cdr3_nt: TGTGCCAGCAGCTTTTCCAGGGCCTATGGCTACACCTTC
clone_size: -; v_call: TRBV25-1; j_call: TRBJ1-1; d_call: -; cdr3_aa: CASRPGRGNTEAFF; cdr3_nt: TGTGCCAGCAGGCCAGGGAGGGGGAACACTGAAGCTTTCTTT
clone_size: -; v_call: TRBV7-3; j_call: TRBJ2-2; d_call: -; cdr3_aa: CASSLSRGGRVPGELFF; cdr3_nt: TGTGCCAGCAGCTTAAGTAGAGGGGGGAGAGTACCCGGGGAGCTGTTTTTT
clone_size: -; v_call: TRBV21-1; j_call: TRBJ2-3; d_call: -; cdr3_aa: CASSAGDTPHADTQYF; cdr3_nt: TGTGCCAGCAGCGCCGGGGACACCCCGCACGCAGATACGCAGTATTTT
clone_size: few; v_call: TRBV2; j_call: TRBJ2-2; d_call: -; cdr3_aa: CASKVGGRFGELFF; cdr3_nt: TGTGCCAGCAAAGTCGGGGGCCGGTTCGGGGAGCTGTTTTTT
clone_size: -; v_call: TRBV19; j_call: TRBJ2-2; d_call: TRBD2; cdr3_aa: CASSIGSGGATGELFF; cdr3_nt: TGTGCCAGTAGTATAGGGTCGGGAGGTGCCACCGGGGAGCTGTTTTTT
clone_size: -; v_call: TRBV9; j_call: TRBJ2-2; d_call: -; cdr3_aa: CASSLDLAGIGELFF; cdr3_nt: TGTGCCAGCAGCCTGGACCTGGCTGGGATCGGGGAGCTGTTTTTT
clone_size: -; v_call: TRBV30; j_call: TRBJ1-1; d_call: -; cdr3_aa: CAWSAQGSRTEAFF; cdr3_nt: TGTGCCTGGAGTGCCCAGGGGTCCCGAACTGAAGCTTTCTTT
clone_size: -; v_call: TRBV6-5; j_call: TRBJ1-2; d_call: TRBD1; cdr3_aa: CASSYSGQGYGYTF; cdr3_nt: TGTGCCAGCAGTTACTCCGGACAGGGCTATGGCTACACCTTC
clone_size: once; v_call: TRBV4-3; j_call: TRBJ2-3; d_call: -; cdr3_aa: CASSQRSGDTQYF; cdr3_nt: TGCGCCAGCAGCCAAAGGTCCGGAGATACGCAGTATTTT
clone_size: -; v_call: TRBV18; j_call: TRBJ1-2; d_call: -; cdr3_aa: CASSPGTRDGYTF; cdr3_nt: TGTGCCAGCTCACCGGGGACACGAGATGGCTACACCTTC
clone_size: -; v_call: TRBV6-5; j_call: TRBJ2-7; d_call: -; cdr3_aa: CASSPYQGLEQYF; cdr3_nt: TGTGCCAGCAGTCCCTACCAAGGCCTCGAGCAGTACTTC
clone_size: once; v_call: TRBV14; j_call: TRBJ2-2; d_call: -; cdr3_aa: CASSQLRTGELFF; cdr3_nt: TGTGCCAGCAGCCAACTCAGGACCGGGGAGCTGTTTTTT
clone_size: few; v_call: TRBV19; j_call: TRBJ1-2; d_call: TRBD1; cdr3_aa: CASSPPGTGVANYGYTF; cdr3_nt: TGTGCCAGTAGTCCCCCCGGGACAGGGGTTGCTAACTATGGCTACACCTTC
clone_size: -; v_call: TRBV6-1; j_call: TRBJ2-3; d_call: TRBD2; cdr3_aa: CASTLTSGTDTQYF; cdr3_nt: TGTGCCAGCACCCTGACTAGCGGCACAGATACGCAGTATTTT
clone_size: -; v_call: TRBV2; j_call: TRBJ1-5; d_call: -; cdr3_aa: CASRTAYSNQPQHF; cdr3_nt: TGTGCCAGCAGGACAGCCTATAGCAATCAGCCCCAGCATTTT
clone_size: -; v_call: TRBV6-6; j_call: TRBJ2-5; d_call: -; cdr3_aa: CASRGATGISETQYF; cdr3_nt: TGTGCCAGCAGGGGGGCTACAGGGATATCGGAGACCCAGTACTTC
clone_size: -; v_call: TRBV9; j_call: TRBJ1-6; d_call: TRBD1; cdr3_aa: CASSPTGGSYNSPLHF; cdr3_nt: TGTGCCAGCAGCCCTACAGGGGGCTCCTATAATTCACCCCTCCACTTT
clone_size: -; v_call: TRBV6-5; j_call: TRBJ2-1; d_call: -; cdr3_aa: CASVRQAASEQFF; cdr3_nt: TGTGCCAGCGTCCGGCAGGCGGCAAGCGAGCAGTTCTTC
clone_size: -; v_call: TRBV7-8; j_call: TRBJ2-5; d_call: TRBD1; cdr3_aa: CASSQPGQRKETQYF; cdr3_nt: TGTGCCAGCAGCCAACCGGGACAGAGAAAAGAGACCCAGTACTTC
clone_size: -; v_call: TRBV9; j_call: TRBJ1-3; d_call: TRBD1; cdr3_aa: CATRQGAASGNTIYF; cdr3_nt: TGTGCCACTCGACAGGGGGCGGCTTCGGGAAACACCATATATTTT
clone_size: -; v_call: TRBV2; j_call: TRBJ2-1; d_call: -; cdr3_aa: CASSESGWSRAGVSYNEQFF; cdr3_nt: TGTGCCAGCAGTGAATCGGGCTGGTCCCGGGCGGGCGTCTCCTACAATGAGCAGTTCTTC
clone_size: -; v_call: TRBV14; j_call: TRBJ2-3; d_call: TRBD2; cdr3_aa: CASSPAGGTDTQYF; cdr3_nt: TGTGCCAGCAGCCCAGCCGGGGGGACAGATACGCAGTATTTT
clone_size: -; v_call: TRBV9; j_call: TRBJ2-1; d_call: -; cdr3_aa: CASSAAISPIFTEQFF; cdr3_nt: TGTGCCAGCAGCGCTGCCATCAGTCCGATATTCACTGAGCAGTTCTTC
clone_size: -; v_call: TRBV2; j_call: TRBJ2-1; d_call: -; cdr3_aa: CASGQQGNEQFF; cdr3_nt: TGTGCCAGCGGGCAACAGGGCAATGAGCAGTTCTTC
clone_size: -; v_call: TRBV6-5; j_call: TRBJ2-7; d_call: -; cdr3_aa: CASTFGTTLDEQYF; cdr3_nt: TGTGCCAGCACTTTCGGGACAACTCTGGACGAGCAGTACTTC
clone_size: -; v_call: TRBV10-1; j_call: TRBJ2-7; d_call: TRBD2; cdr3_aa: CASSVTSGTSAEQYF; cdr3_nt: TGCGCCAGCAGTGTTACCTCCGGGACTAGCGCCGAGCAGTACTTC
clone_size: -; v_call: TRBV25-1; j_call: TRBJ2-7; d_call: -; cdr3_aa: CASSSRGEQYF; cdr3_nt: TGTGCCAGCAGTTCTCGGGGGGAGCAGTACTTC
clone_size: -; v_call: TRBV4-1; j_call: TRBJ2-4; d_call: -; cdr3_aa: CASSRGGLQNIQYF; cdr3_nt: TGCGCCAGCAGCAGGGGTGGGCTCCAAAACATTCAGTACTTC
clone_size: -; v_call: TRBV6-5; j_call: TRBJ2-3; d_call: TRBD2; cdr3_aa: CASSPSGSRSDTQYF; cdr3_nt: TGTGCCAGCAGTCCTAGCGGGAGTCGCTCAGATACGCAGTATTTT
clone_size: once; v_call: TRBV5-4; j_call: TRBJ2-1; d_call: TRBD2; cdr3_aa: CASSLVSGIVNEQFF; cdr3_nt: TGTGCCAGCAGCTTGGTTAGCGGGATAGTAAATGAGCAGTTCTTC
clone_size: -; v_call: TRBV4-3; j_call: TRBJ2-7; d_call: TRBD2; cdr3_aa: CASSPIAGGPIEQYF; cdr3_nt: TGCGCCAGCAGCCCGATAGCGGGAGGGCCGATCGAGCAGTACTTC
clone_size: -; v_call: TRBV2; j_call: TRBJ2-3; d_call: -; cdr3_aa: CASSGDSSPSDTQYF; cdr3_nt: TGTGCCAGCAGTGGCGACTCTAGTCCCTCAGATACGCAGTATTTT
clone_size: -; v_call: TRBV30; j_call: TRBJ2-7; d_call: -; cdr3_aa: CAWDGVWDPYEQYF; cdr3_nt: TGTGCCTGGGACGGGGTGTGGGATCCCTACGAGCAGTACTTC
clone_size: -; v_call: TRBV18; j_call: TRBJ2-7; d_call: -; cdr3_aa: CASSPPRGDAYEQYF; cdr3_nt: TGTGCCAGCTCACCACCGCGAGGGGATGCCTACGAGCAGTACTTC
clone_size: once; v_call: TRBV12-5; j_call: TRBJ2-7; d_call: -; cdr3_aa: CASGLERTHSYEQYF; cdr3_nt: TGTGCTAGTGGTTTGGAGCGGACTCACTCCTACGAGCAGTACTTC
clone_size: few; v_call: TRBV19; j_call: TRBJ1-2; d_call: -; cdr3_aa: CASSKWTDYGYTF; cdr3_nt: TGTGCCAGTAGTAAATGGACAGACTATGGCTACACCTTC
clone_size: -; v_call: TRBV7-2; j_call: TRBJ2-5; d_call: -; cdr3_aa: CASSLSSLEETQYF; cdr3_nt: TGTGCCAGCAGCTTATCAAGTTTGGAAGAGACCCAGTACTTC
clone_size: -; v_call: TRBV7-9; j_call: TRBJ2-1; d_call: -; cdr3_aa: CASTGYNEQFF; cdr3_nt: TGTGCCAGCACGGGCTACAATGAGCAGTTCTTC
clone_size: -; v_call: TRBV18; j_call: TRBJ2-7; d_call: TRBD2; cdr3_aa: CASSSTSGRFEQYF; cdr3_nt: TGTGCCAGCTCGTCGACTAGCGGGAGGTTCGAGCAGTACTTC
clone_size: -; v_call: TRBV7-8; j_call: TRBJ2-1; d_call: -; cdr3_aa: CASSGGLGNEQFF; cdr3_nt: TGTGCCAGCAGCGGGGGACTCGGGAATGAGCAGTTCTTC